The 16 T cell receptor beta chains below all came from one sample that was sequenced in a study of radiotherapy plus CTLA-4 blockade in lung cancer (dated by TCRdb to 2017 to 2018). The library was produced with the immunoSEQ multiplex PCR assay. TCRdb took this table from immuneACCESS and kept in-frame rearrangements with V and J called. Such tables lack part of the clones; where checked against another copy, unresolved V genes explain under half of the gap, and the rest is unexplained. This sample holds approximately 52,000 clones; roughly 80% were observed only once. Around 8.8% of the sample lies in the top ten. The sample here was peripheral blood, taken from a patient treated with radiotherapy plus ipilimumab. All receptors derive from a human donor with non-small cell lung cancer who had a complete response to radiotherapy plus ipilimumab.

The chain couples TRBV12-5 to TRBJ2-2; D is unresolved. With 4 bases removed from V and 4 bases from J, the gap between germline ends came to 7 bases. The CDR3 loop spans 13 amino acids. The V gene's germline CDR1 is LGHNT and CDR2 FRNRAP. CDR3 sequence (DNA): TGTGCTAGTGGTTCCCCGGTCACCGGGGAGCTGTTTTTT. Translation gives CASGSPVTGELFF. Full variable domain (rest looked up from reference TRBV12-5 and TRBJ2-2): DARVTQTPRHKVTEMGQEVTMRCQPILGHNTVFWYRQTMMQGLELLAYFRNRAPLDDSGMPKDRFSAEMPDATLATLKIQPSEPRDSAVYFCASGSPVTGELFFGEGSRLTVL.

The rearrangement uses TRBV15 and TRBJ2-4; possible D gene TRBD1, 5 bases. Germline CDR1 and CDR2: LNHNV and YYDKDF (reference sequence). V dropped 0 bases and J dropped 6 bases, with 21 bases sitting between them. CDR3 length: 18 residues. The DNA of the CDR3 is TGTGCCACCAGCAGAGATTCTTTCAGGGCGTTAGGGGTAAACATTCAGTACTTC. This sequence encodes CATSRDSFRALGVNIQYF.

This chain links TRBV19 with TRBJ2-1; 12 nucleotides align to TRBD1. The CDR3 is made up of 16 amino acids. The V segment lost 10 bases and the J segment 8 bases; nucleotides outside the gene matches: 15. The germline gives CDR1 LNHDA, CDR2 SQIVND (reference sequence). The CDR3 sequence is CATHSYPGQGAHEQFF. CDR3 in DNA: TGTGCCACCCACTCCTACCCGGGACAGGGGGCTCATGAGCAGTTCTTC.

The CDR3 reads CATNRGTNYGYTF. The CDR3 DNA reads TGTGCCACCAATAGGGGTACTAACTATGGCTACACCTTC. J is TRBJ1-2 and V is TRBV19; D is possibly TRBD1 (5 bases). CDR3 length: 13 amino acids. Trimming pared 10 bases from V and 0 bases from J, leaving 12 bases between. Germline-derived CDR1 and CDR2 are LNHDA and SQIVND (reference sequence).

J is TRBJ2-7 and V is TRBV6-6; D is possibly TRBD1 (6 bases). Germline CDR1 reads MNHNY; CDR2 reads SVGAGI (reference sequence). The V and J ends lost 5 bases and 4 bases respectively, with 21 bases between them. This CDR3 region has 16 residues. The CDR3 coding sequence is TGTGCCAGCAGTCCTCAAGCGGCCCTGGGGGCTTACGAGCAGTACGTC. Residues: CASSPQAALGAYEQYV.

The chain has TRBV7-9 and TRBJ2-2; perhaps TRBD1 as D (5 bases). CDR3 length: 12 residues. Germline assignment: CDR1 SEHNR and CDR2 FQNEAQ (reference sequence). V gave up 7 bases and J gave up 5 bases, with 8 bases separating them. CDR3 region: CASKTDTGELFF. The CDR3 region has the DNA TGTGCCAGCAAGACAGATACCGGGGAGCTGTTTTTT. The variable domain in full, completed from reference TRBV7-9 and TRBJ2-2, reads DTGVSQNPRHKITKRGQNVTFRCDPISEHNRLYWYRQTLGQGPEFLTYFQNEAQLEKSRLLSDRFSAERPKGSFSTLEIQRTEQGDSAMYLCASKTDTGELFFGEGSRLTVL.

The chain has TRBV13 and TRBJ1-2; 9 nucleotides match TRBD1. Germline lookup yields CDR1 PRHDT and CDR2 FYEKMQ (reference sequence). The CDR3 runs 16 residues. V was pared by 5 bases and J by 3 bases, with 10 bases of the junction left unmatched. The CDR3 region is CASSPGTTGGDYGYTF. The CDR3 bases are TGTGCCAGCAGCCCCGGCACGACAGGGGGGGACTATGGCTACACCTTC.

The rearrangement links TRBV27 to TRBJ2-1, with 9 bases that match TRBD1. Germline V CDR1 and CDR2: MNHEY, SMNVEV (reference sequence). The CDR3 sequence is 15 residues long. V was clipped by 5 bases and J by 5 bases; unmatched bases: 7. The CDR3 DNA reads TGTGCCAGCAGTCCACATTGGACAGGGGACAATGAGCAGTTCTTC. It yields the protein CASSPHWTGDNEQFF.

V usage is TRBV18 and J usage is TRBJ1-5; maybe TRBD1 (5 bases). The CDR3 runs 16 residues. Germline loops: CDR1 KGHSH, CDR2 LQKENI. V lost 0 bases and J 4 bases, leaving 13 bases between the germline ends. CDR3 region: CASSPPAPKGNQPQHF. As DNA, the CDR3 is TGTGCCAGCTCACCACCTGCGCCTAAGGGGAATCAGCCCCAGCATTTT. Together with reference TRBV18 and TRBJ1-5, the CDR3 gives the full variable domain: NAGVMQNPRHLVRRRGQEARLRCSPMKGHSHVYWYRQLPEEGLKFMVYLQKENIIDESGMPKERFSAEFPKEGPSILRIQQVVRGDSAAYFCASSPPAPKGNQPQHFGDGTRLSIL.

CDR3 coding DNA: TGCGCCAGCAGCCTAGGGGGTGAGCAGTTCTTC. Translation gives CASSLGGEQFF. The chain recombines TRBV4-3 with TRBJ2-1; tentatively, D is TRBD1 (6 bases). The CDR3 has 11 amino acids. The V gene lost 4 bases and the J gene lost 9 bases, with 7 bases spanning the gap. Germline loops: CDR1 LGHNA, CDR2 YSLEER.

This clone was seen more than once but under ten times. A junction boundary mismatches the germline segment, possibly from a read error. The rearrangement uses TRBV9 and TRBJ2-1, with unresolved D. The CDR3 totals 14 residues. Germline V gives CDR1 SGDLS, CDR2 YYNGEE. CDR3 coding DNA: TGTACCAGCAGCTCAGATCCCGGGTCCGGGGAGCAGTTCTTC. This translates into CTSSSDPGSGEQFF. Variable domain in full (rest from reference TRBV9 and TRBJ2-1): DSGVTQTPKHLITATGQRVTLRCSPRSGDLSVYWYQQSLDQGLQFLIQYYNGEERAKGNILERFSAQQFPDLHSELNLSSLELGDSALYFCTSSSDPGSGEQFFGPGTRLTVL.

V usage is TRBV7-8 and J usage is TRBJ2-1; 14 bases are a match to TRBD2. The CDR3 totals 16 residues. Losses at the gene ends were 5 bases for V and 8 bases for J; bases not matched to a gene: 8. The germline V gene encodes CDR1 SGHVS and CDR2 FQNEAQ. The chain's CDR3 is CASSPRTSGGNDEQFF. Written as DNA, the CDR3 is TGTGCCAGCAGCCCAAGGACTAGCGGGGGGAACGATGAGCAGTTCTTC.

The J gene is TRBJ2-2, the V gene TRBV25-1; TRBD1 matches 10 bases. Germline loops: CDR1 MGHDK, CDR2 SYGVNS. V lost 7 bases to trimming and J lost 6 bases; unmatched junction nucleotides: 5. This CDR3 has 14 amino acids. The CDR3: CASTRDRGAGELFF. CDR3 sequence (DNA): TGTGCCAGCACCCGGGACAGGGGTGCCGGGGAGCTGTTTTTT.

This clone was seen once. The rearrangement uses TRBV30 and TRBJ1-1, with D possibly TRBD1 on 5 matching bases. Trimming removed 4 bases at V and 8 bases at J, with 14 bases between. The CDR3 is made up of 12 amino acids. Germline loops: CDR1 GTSNPN, CDR2 SVGIG (reference sequence). In DNA form, the CDR3 reads TGTGCCTGGACCATAGGGGCTGGGGAAGCTTTCTTT. Its protein product is CAWTIGAGEAFF.

CDR3 sequence (DNA): TGTGCCAGTAGTATAGAGAGGGATAGCAATCAGCCCCAGCATTTT. Residues: CASSIERDSNQPQHF. The V gene is TRBV19, the J gene TRBJ1-5; D ambiguous. Germline V lookup: CDR1 LNHDA, CDR2 SQIVND (reference sequence). Trimming took 0 bases from V and 0 from J, leaving 6 bases between them. This CDR3 region has 15 residues.

The CDR3 sequence is CASSYEAANTGELFF. Written as DNA, the CDR3 is TGTGCCAGCAGTTACGAGGCAGCGAACACCGGGGAGCTGTTTTTT. This sequence joins TRBV6-5 and TRBJ2-2; D is ambiguous. The V and J ends lost 2 bases and 0 bases respectively, with 7 bases between them. Germline loops: CDR1 MNHEY, CDR2 SVGAGI. This CDR3 has 15 amino acids.